These 14 T cell receptor beta chains share one sample of origin, sequenced in a study of identical twins. TCRdb re-called the 5' RACE reads with MiXCR, one entry per CDR3 protein. The sample lists 700,000 or so distinct CDR3 sequences, approximately 21% occurring once. These data were also filed under a second study, of T cells expressing NK-cell markers.

Sequenced input: PBMCs. Source of these receptors: a woman aged 18-29 years in good health.

The gene calls are TRBV20-1 and TRBJ2-2; D possibly corresponds to TRBD1 (6 bases). The CDR3 spans 15 residues. Trimming stripped 6 bases from V and 3 bases from J, with 17 bases between. Germline CDR1 DFQATT, CDR2 SNEGSKA (reference sequence). The CDR3 reads CSARRGGVDTGELFF. As DNA, the CDR3 is TGCAGTGCCCGGCGAGGGGGAGTAGACACCGGGGAGCTGTTTTTT.

The chain has TRBV20-1 and TRBJ2-7, with TRBD2 matching 12 bases. The germline V gene encodes CDR1 DFQATT and CDR2 SNEGSKA (reference sequence). V shed 0 bases and J 4 bases; nucleotides not matched to a gene: 10. The CDR3 length is 17 residues. CDR3 nucleotide sequence: TGCAGTGCTAGAGATCAGGCTAGCGGGAGGGCCTGGTACGAGCAGTACTTC. Residues: CSARDQASGRAWYEQYF.

This clonotype has only a few counts. The chain combines TRBV7-2 with TRBJ2-3; 8 bases fit TRBD2. The junction had 4 bases not matched to a gene; V was cut back by 7 bases and J by 7 bases. The germline V gene has CDR1 SGHTA and CDR2 FQGNSA. This CDR3 has 12 residues. The DNA of the CDR3 is TGTGCCAGCACCCGGGGGGGAAATACGCAGTATTTT. Translating it yields CASTRGGNTQYF.

This clonotype was found a few times. This chain connects TRBV18 to TRBJ2-3; D is ambiguous. The CDR3 length is 15 residues. Germline assignment: CDR1 KGHSH and CDR2 LQKENI. V lost 3 bases to trimming and J lost 4 bases, with 14 bases between them. DNA of the CDR3: TGTGCCAGCTCACCGGGGAATAGTAGGGCAGATACGCAGTATTTT. It yields the protein CASSPGNSRADTQYF.

V usage is TRBV9 and J usage is TRBJ1-2; D is perhaps TRBD1 (5 bases). Germline loops: CDR1 SGDLS, CDR2 YYNGEE. CDR3 length: 13 residues. Trimming cost V 0 bases and J 7 bases, with 10 bases left between them. The CDR3 sequence: CASSVALTGGYTF. The CDR3 region has the DNA TGTGCCAGCAGCGTAGCCCTTACAGGTGGCTACACCTTC.

V and J are TRBV7-9 and TRBJ2-4; D ambiguous. CDR3 length: 15 residues. Germline values: CDR1 SEHNR, CDR2 FQNEAQ (reference sequence). Between the trimmed V and J ends, which lost 5 bases and 0 bases, there was a span of 11 bases. The CDR3 region is CASSVTRLAKNIQYF. The CDR3 DNA reads TGTGCCAGCAGCGTAACCCGACTAGCCAAAAACATTCAGTACTTC.

The genes are TRBV15 and TRBJ2-1, with D uncertain. CDR1 is LNHNV, CDR2 YYDKDF, per germline (reference sequence). This CDR3 spans 18 amino acids. V was shortened by 0 bases and J by 1 base, with 16 bases between the two germline ends. CDR3: CATSRDRPGVGSYNEQFF. CDR3 DNA: TGTGCCACCAGCAGAGATCGTCCTGGAGTTGGGTCCTACAATGAGCAGTTCTTC.

The chain links TRBV24-1 to TRBJ2-7; 7 bases match TRBD2. In germline, CDR1 is KGHDR, CDR2 SFDVKD. V trimming: 0 bases; J trimming: 2 bases; junction bases outside the gene matches: 12. This CDR3 has 18 amino acids. This chain's CDR3 is CATSDLPRVGGPPYEQYF. The CDR3, as DNA: TGTGCCACCAGTGATTTGCCTCGCGTGGGAGGGCCCCCCTACGAGCAGTACTTC.

Many counts were recorded for this clonotype. V is TRBV20-1 and J is TRBJ1-6; D not resolved. V was trimmed by 7 bases and J by 7 bases, leaving 11 bases between them. The CDR3 is made up of 12 amino acids. Germline V gene sequence: CDR1 DFQATT, CDR2 SNEGSKA (reference sequence). The CDR3 here is CSVRNGNSPLHF. The CDR3 DNA follows: TGCAGTGTCAGGAACGGGAATTCACCCCTCCACTTT.

This clonotype was counted many times. The chain combines TRBV24-1 with TRBJ2-3; TRBD2 matches at 7 bases. Germline CDR1 is KGHDR and CDR2 is SFDVKD. Unmatched junction bases numbered 4, after V lost 4 bases and J lost 7 bases. The CDR3 length is 13 residues. The CDR3 loop reads CATSDDSGYTQYF. In DNA form, the CDR3 reads TGTGCCACCAGTGACGATAGCGGGTATACGCAGTATTTT.

This clonotype was seen once. The gene calls are TRBV5-6 and TRBJ2-5; D might be TRBD1 (6 bases). CDR3 length equals 13 residues. Looked up from germline, CDR1 is SGHDT and CDR2 is YYEEEE. Trimming pared 5 bases from V and 5 bases from J, leaving 13 bases between. The CDR3 here is CASRRDITETQYF. CDR3 DNA: TGTGCCAGCAGAAGGGACATAACGGAGACCCAGTACTTC.

Only a few counts were recorded for this clonotype. The chain is built from TRBV9 and TRBJ2-1; TRBD2 aligns across 7 bases. The germline CDR1 and CDR2 sequences are SGDLS and YYNGEE. The CDR3 is made up of 13 amino acids. Trimming removed 2 bases from V and 4 bases from J; junction bases left unmatched: 0. The CDR3 coding sequence is TGTGCCAGCAGCGTTAGCGGGTACAATGAGCAGTTCTTC. Its protein is CASSVSGYNEQFF.

This chain links TRBV20-1 with TRBJ2-1; 8 nucleotides agree with TRBD2. This CDR3 spans 13 amino acids. The junction had 4 bases not matched to a gene; V was cut back by 2 bases and J by 7 bases. Germline CDR1 DFQATT, CDR2 SNEGSKA (reference sequence). The CDR3, as DNA: TGCAGTGCTAGAACCGGGACTAGTAATGAGCAGTTCTTC. This translates into CSARTGTSNEQFF.

This clonotype occurred a few times. This chain links TRBV6-5 with TRBJ2-2; D possibly corresponds to TRBD2 (6 bases). V shed 0 bases and J shed 4 bases, with 12 bases lying between them. The CDR3 has 16 residues. The V gene's germline CDR1 is MNHEY and CDR2 SVGAGI. The CDR3 bases are TGTGCCAGCAGTTACTCGATCGGGGGTGGCACCGGGGAGCTGTTTTTT. This encodes CASSYSIGGGTGELFF.